This is a list of T cell receptor beta chains from one sample in a study of blood T cell repertoires in COVID-19. Using immunoSEQ multiplex PCR, the repertoire was profiled, and TCRdb retains in-frame clones only, with some absent. Of just under 100,000 clones listed, just over 85% are singletons. Sequenced input: peripheral blood. These receptors were collected from a woman aged 55-70 years in a cohort sampled during active or convalescent COVID-19. CDR3s include the opening cysteine and the closing phenylalanine or tryptophan. A D gene is named only where the DNA matches it firmly. Size tells how often a clone was seen (once, few, many) or the class of an expanded clone, and some rows leave it out.

abundance: NA
v_gene: TRBV19
d_gene: NA
j_gene: TRBJ1-2
CDR3aa: CASTGPSPRGYTF
CDR3nt: TGTGCCAGTACAGGGCCTTCCCCGCGAGGCTACACCTTC

abundance: NA
v_gene: TRBV24-1
d_gene: NA
j_gene: TRBJ1-2
CDR3aa: CATSEKDSYGYTF
CDR3nt: TGTGCCACCAGTGAAAAGGACAGCTATGGCTACACCTTC

abundance: NA
v_gene: TRBV5-1
d_gene: NA
j_gene: TRBJ2-7
CDR3aa: CASSAASVDYEQYF
CDR3nt: TGCGCCAGCAGCGCGGCTAGCGTAGACTACGAGCAGTACTTC

abundance: NA
v_gene: TRBV7-8
d_gene: NA
j_gene: TRBJ1-4
CDR3aa: CASSLDRGHDEKLFF
CDR3nt: TGTGCCAGCAGCTTAGACCGTGGGCATGATGAAAAACTGTTTTTT

abundance: NA
v_gene: TRBV11-1
d_gene: TRBD2
j_gene: TRBJ2-5
CDR3aa: CASSLAPSGGQETQYF
CDR3nt: TGTGCCAGCAGCTTAGCGCCTAGCGGGGGCCAAGAGACCCAGTACTTC

abundance: NA
v_gene: TRBV19
d_gene: TRBD1
j_gene: TRBJ1-1
CDR3aa: CASRLQPADRGRTEAFF
CDR3nt: TGTGCCAGTAGACTCCAACCCGCGGACAGGGGGCGGACTGAAGCTTTCTTT

abundance: few
v_gene: TRBV5-6
d_gene: NA
j_gene: TRBJ1-1
CDR3aa: CASSLVGWNTEAFF
CDR3nt: TGTGCCAGCAGCTTAGTCGGGTGGAACACTGAAGCTTTCTTT

abundance: NA
v_gene: TRBV4-2
d_gene: TRBD1
j_gene: TRBJ1-2
CDR3aa: CASSQEGQPNYGYTF
CDR3nt: TGTGCCAGCAGCCAAGAGGGACAGCCTAACTATGGCTACACCTTC

abundance: once
v_gene: TRBV7-9
d_gene: NA
j_gene: TRBJ2-3
CDR3aa: CASSPLGAGTDTQYF
CDR3nt: TGTGCCAGCAGCCCTCTTGGGGCTGGGACAGATACGCAGTATTTT

abundance: NA
v_gene: TRBV19
d_gene: NA
j_gene: TRBJ1-2
CDR3aa: CASSSFGVGYGYTF
CDR3nt: TGTGCCAGTAGTAGTTTCGGGGTTGGCTATGGCTACACCTTC

abundance: NA
v_gene: TRBV2
d_gene: NA
j_gene: TRBJ1-1
CDR3aa: CASSREKAFF
CDR3nt: TGTGCCTCATCAAGGGAGAAAGCTTTCTTT

abundance: once
v_gene: TRBV10-3
d_gene: NA
j_gene: TRBJ2-3
CDR3aa: CAISLDRASTDTQYF
CDR3nt: TGTGCCATCAGCCTCGACAGAGCTAGCACAGATACGCAGTATTTT

abundance: NA
v_gene: TRBV10-3
d_gene: NA
j_gene: TRBJ2-7
CDR3aa: CAIKEAFEQYF
CDR3nt: TGTGCCATCAAGGAGGCATTCGAGCAGTACTTC

abundance: NA
v_gene: TRBV11-3
d_gene: NA
j_gene: TRBJ1-1
CDR3aa: CASSGTPNTEAFF
CDR3nt: TGTGCCAGCAGCGGGACACCGAACACTGAAGCTTTCTTT

abundance: NA
v_gene: TRBV19
d_gene: NA
j_gene: TRBJ1-5
CDR3aa: CASSIGGRVYGRDNQPQHF
CDR3nt: TGTGCCAGTAGTATTGGGGGCAGGGTGTATGGACGGGACAATCAGCCCCAGCATTTT

abundance: once
v_gene: TRBV28
d_gene: TRBD2
j_gene: TRBJ2-5
CDR3aa: CASSPGGYQETQYF
CDR3nt: TGTGCCAGCAGTCCGGGAGGGTACCAAGAGACCCAGTACTTC

abundance: NA
v_gene: TRBV30
d_gene: TRBD2
j_gene: TRBJ2-7
CDR3aa: CAWAPLAGGREQYF
CDR3nt: TGTGCCTGGGCACCACTAGCGGGGGGGCGCGAGCAGTACTTC

abundance: NA
v_gene: TRBV5-5
d_gene: NA
j_gene: TRBJ1-4
CDR3aa: CASSLNPVEKNEKLFF
CDR3nt: TGTGCCAGCAGCTTGAATCCGGTGGAGAAGAATGAAAAACTGTTTTTT

abundance: once
v_gene: TRBV10-3
d_gene: NA
j_gene: TRBJ2-1
CDR3aa: CATRTVYNEQFF
CDR3nt: TGTGCCACGCGGACAGTCTACAATGAGCAGTTCTTC

abundance: few
v_gene: TRBV19
d_gene: NA
j_gene: TRBJ1-4
CDR3aa: CASSGYSSTNEKLFF
CDR3nt: TGTGCCAGTAGTGGATACAGCTCAACTAATGAAAAACTGTTTTTT

abundance: NA
v_gene: TRBV7-9
d_gene: NA
j_gene: TRBJ2-7
CDR3aa: CASSRSGQGGGEQYF
CDR3nt: TGTGCCAGCAGCAGATCCGGGCAGGGGGGAGGCGAGCAGTACTTC

abundance: NA
v_gene: TRBV7-9
d_gene: NA
j_gene: TRBJ1-1
CDR3aa: CASSPLQGVIPNTEAFF
CDR3nt: TGTGCCAGCAGCCCATTACAGGGCGTTATCCCGAACACTGAAGCTTTCTTT

abundance: NA
v_gene: TRBV7-9
d_gene: TRBD1
j_gene: TRBJ2-1
CDR3aa: CASSLQGTGQNEQFF
CDR3nt: TGTGCCAGCAGCTTACAAGGGACAGGGCAGAATGAGCAGTTCTTC

abundance: NA
v_gene: TRBV25-1
d_gene: TRBD1
j_gene: TRBJ2-1
CDR3aa: CASRQGANEQFF
CDR3nt: TGTGCCAGCAGGCAGGGGGCCAATGAGCAGTTCTTC

abundance: NA
v_gene: TRBV9
d_gene: NA
j_gene: TRBJ2-5
CDR3aa: CASSVGHGGGQETQYF
CDR3nt: TGTGCCAGCAGCGTAGGGCACGGGGGAGGCCAAGAGACCCAGTACTTC

abundance: NA
v_gene: TRBV5-4
d_gene: NA
j_gene: TRBJ2-7
CDR3aa: CASSKKGYEQYF
CDR3nt: TGTGCCAGCAGCAAAAAGGGGTACGAGCAGTACTTC

abundance: few
v_gene: TRBV10-1
d_gene: NA
j_gene: TRBJ1-3
CDR3aa: CASSEGQGASGNTIYF
CDR3nt: TGCGCCAGCAGTGAAGGCCAGGGTGCCTCTGGAAACACCATATATTTT

abundance: once
v_gene: TRBV9
d_gene: TRBD2
j_gene: TRBJ2-7
CDR3aa: CASSVASGGRYEQYF
CDR3nt: TGTGCCAGCAGCGTGGCTAGCGGGGGGAGGTACGAGCAGTACTTC

abundance: NA
v_gene: TRBV3-1/TRBV3-2
d_gene: NA
j_gene: TRBJ2-7
CDR3aa: CASSQVSRPGEQYF
CDR3nt: TGTGCCAGCAGCCAAGTAAGCAGACCGGGAGAGCAGTACTTC

abundance: NA
v_gene: TRBV19
d_gene: NA
j_gene: TRBJ1-5
CDR3aa: CASTLPGIGQPQHF
CDR3nt: TGTGCCAGTACCCTTCCAGGGATAGGTCAGCCCCAGCATTTT

abundance: NA
v_gene: TRBV7-9
d_gene: TRBD2
j_gene: TRBJ2-1
CDR3aa: CASSLDSGRGDNEQFF
CDR3nt: TGTGCCAGCAGCTTAGACAGCGGGAGAGGGGACAATGAGCAGTTCTTC

abundance: NA
v_gene: TRBV6-5
d_gene: TRBD2
j_gene: TRBJ2-3
CDR3aa: CASSYRAGGTDTQYF
CDR3nt: TGTGCCAGCAGTTACCGAGCGGGAGGCACAGATACGCAGTATTTT

abundance: NA
v_gene: TRBV5-1
d_gene: NA
j_gene: TRBJ2-3
CDR3aa: CASSLAAGDDTQYF
CDR3nt: TGCGCCAGCAGCTTGGCAGCCGGGGATGATACGCAGTATTTT

abundance: once
v_gene: TRBV7-2
d_gene: NA
j_gene: TRBJ2-2
CDR3aa: CAIPRRWGNTGELFF
CDR3nt: TGTGCCATCCCCCGGAGGTGGGGTAACACCGGGGAGCTGTTTTTT

abundance: NA
v_gene: TRBV7-2
d_gene: TRBD1
j_gene: TRBJ1-2
CDR3aa: CASSLEGGQGYGYTF
CDR3nt: TGTGCCAGCAGCTTAGAGGGGGGACAGGGGTATGGCTACACCTTC

abundance: NA
v_gene: TRBV11-3
d_gene: NA
j_gene: TRBJ2-6
CDR3aa: CASSLDPSVLTF
CDR3nt: TGTGCCAGCAGCTTAGATCCGAGCGTCCTGACTTTC

abundance: NA
v_gene: TRBV5-4
d_gene: NA
j_gene: TRBJ1-6
CDR3aa: CASSPPGYSPLHF
CDR3nt: TGTGCCAGCAGTCCCCCGGGATATTCACCCCTCCACTTT